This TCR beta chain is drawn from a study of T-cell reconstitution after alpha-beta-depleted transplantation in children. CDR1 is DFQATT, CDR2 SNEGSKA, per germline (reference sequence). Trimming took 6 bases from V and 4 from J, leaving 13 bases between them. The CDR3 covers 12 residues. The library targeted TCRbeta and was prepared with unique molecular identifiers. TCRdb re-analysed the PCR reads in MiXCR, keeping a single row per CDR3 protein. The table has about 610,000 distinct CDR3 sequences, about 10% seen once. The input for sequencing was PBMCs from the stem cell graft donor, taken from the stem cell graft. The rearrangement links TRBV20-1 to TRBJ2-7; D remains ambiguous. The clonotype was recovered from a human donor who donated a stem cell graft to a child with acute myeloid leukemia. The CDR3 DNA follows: TGCAGTGCGACGGACCCTCCGTACGAGCAGTACTTC. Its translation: CSATDPPYEQYF.